This paragraph covers one T cell receptor (beta chain) sequence. What it binds is not known. The sample belongs to a study of response to subunit inactivated influenza vaccine. Trimming pared 0 bases from V and 8 bases from J, leaving 8 bases between. Per germline, CDR1 SGHKS and CDR2 YYEKEE (reference sequence). The CDR3 has 12 amino acids. Findings and caveats of the study: After each seasonal influenza vaccination, few new T cells are recruited, the authors suggested.

TCRdb ran MiXCR on the RT-PCR reads and lists one entry per CDR3 protein. This table has about 520,000 distinct CDR3 sequences, about 7.2% appearing once. V gene TRBV5-5 combines with J gene TRBJ1-2; D ambiguous. The material was PBMCs from blood, obtained around 25 months after vaccination. The TCR was taken from a man between 50 and 75 years old who received an inactivated influenza vaccine. This chain's CDR3 is CASSLGGEGYTF. The CDR3 DNA follows: TGTGCCAGCAGCTTGGGCGGAGAGGGCTACACCTTC.